Sequencing of this T cell receptor (beta chain) was carried out in a study of OX40 agonist ivuxolimab in advanced cancers. Study-wide context: The dose-escalation group included hepatocellular carcinoma, melanoma, renal cell carcinoma and head and neck cancer. Partial responses were recorded for three patients, including one with hepatocellular carcinoma and two with cutaneous melanoma. General study results and limits: The mean number of expanded clones was higher in CD8+ T cells than in CD4+.

Baseline, cycle 4 day 1, and cycle 7 day 1 were the blood sampling points. A few counts support this clone. Its antigen is unidentified. Trimming left V 8 bases short and J 8 bases short, with 12 bases between. Germline lookup yields CDR1 MNHNS and CDR2 SASEGT. The CDR3 consists of 12 residues. Using immunoSEQ multiplex PCR, the repertoire was profiled, and TCRdb retains in-frame clones only, with some absent. The sample lists more than 45,000 clones, around 88% occurring once. This chain joins TRBV6-1 and TRBJ1-4, with TRBD1 as a possible D gene (6 bases). Here the sequenced sample was CD4+ or CD8+ T cells sorted from blood, taken in a trial of the OX40 agonist ivuxolimab. The origin of this receptor is an adult with an advanced solid tumor such as melanoma, head and neck, liver or kidney cancer. As DNA, the CDR3 is TGTGCCAGCTGGGGGCGGGAGGAAAAACTGTTTTTT. It translates to CASWGREEKLFF.